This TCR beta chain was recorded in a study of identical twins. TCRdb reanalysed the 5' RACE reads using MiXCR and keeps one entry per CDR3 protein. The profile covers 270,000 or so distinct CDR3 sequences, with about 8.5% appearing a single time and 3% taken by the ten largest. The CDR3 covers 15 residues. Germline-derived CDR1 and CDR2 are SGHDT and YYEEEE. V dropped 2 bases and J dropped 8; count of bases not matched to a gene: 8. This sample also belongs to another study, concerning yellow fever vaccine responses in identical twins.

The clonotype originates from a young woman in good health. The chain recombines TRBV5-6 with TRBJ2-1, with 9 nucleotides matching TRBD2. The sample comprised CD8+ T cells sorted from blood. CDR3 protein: CASSLVAGEADEQFF. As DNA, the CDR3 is TGTGCCAGCAGCTTAGTAGCGGGGGAGGCGGATGAGCAGTTCTTC. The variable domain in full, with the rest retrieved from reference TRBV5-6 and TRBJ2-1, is DAGVTQSPTHLIKTRGQQVTLRCSPKSGHDTVSWYQQALGQGPQFIFQYYEEEERQRGNFPDRFSGHQFPNYSSELNVNALLLGDSALYLCASSLVAGEADEQFFGPGTRLTVL.